The entry below gives a single T cell receptor (beta chain) sequence along with its context. In the original processing: How many nucleated cells were present was estimated from reference gene primer amplification. The table came from immunoSEQ multiplex PCR; TCRdb's copy has only in-frame clones and leaves some out. V and J calls plus clone size are reproduced from that table; the DNA served to infer D and trimming. This sample yields nearly 100,000 clones, of which approximately 84% are seen a single time; around a sixth belongs to the top ten. The source of the sample is a study of blood T cell repertoires in COVID-19. Overall study context: The United States, Italy and Spain were the sources of the acute and convalescent COVID-19 samples. In each case, the material was cDNA or gDNA derived from T cells, B-cell-depleted T cells, or PBMCs.

There are 14 residues in the CDR3. CDR1 and CDR2 from the germline V gene are MDHEN and SYDVKM. Trimming took 0 bases from V and 4 from J, leaving 9 bases between them. The clonotype originates from a woman between 55 and 75 years old with acute or convalescent COVID-19. The V and J genes are TRBV28 and TRBJ1-2; D possibly corresponds to TRBD1 (5 bases). Material: peripheral blood. CDR3 in DNA: TGTGCCAGCAGTTTATGGACAGAGACCTATGGCTACACCTTC. The encoded protein is CASSLWTETYGYTF.